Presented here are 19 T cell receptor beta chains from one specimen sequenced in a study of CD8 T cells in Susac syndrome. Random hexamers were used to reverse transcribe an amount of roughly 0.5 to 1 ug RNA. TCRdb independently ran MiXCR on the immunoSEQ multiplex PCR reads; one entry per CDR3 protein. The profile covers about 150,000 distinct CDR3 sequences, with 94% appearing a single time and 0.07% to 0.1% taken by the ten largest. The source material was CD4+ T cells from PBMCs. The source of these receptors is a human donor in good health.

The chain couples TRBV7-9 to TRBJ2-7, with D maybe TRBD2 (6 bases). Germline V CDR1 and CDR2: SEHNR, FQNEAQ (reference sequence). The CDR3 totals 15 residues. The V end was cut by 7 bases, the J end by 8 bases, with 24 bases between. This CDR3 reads CASTPGLGLHGKQYF. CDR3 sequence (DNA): TGTGCCAGCACCCCCGGCCTGGGACTCCATGGGAAGCAGTACTTC. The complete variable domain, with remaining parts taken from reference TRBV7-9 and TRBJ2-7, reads DTGVSQNPRHKITKRGQNVTFRCDPISEHNRLYWYRQTLGQGPEFLTYFQNEAQLEKSRLLSDRFSAERPKGSFSTLEIQRTEQGDSAMYLCASTPGLGLHGKQYFGPGTRLTVT.

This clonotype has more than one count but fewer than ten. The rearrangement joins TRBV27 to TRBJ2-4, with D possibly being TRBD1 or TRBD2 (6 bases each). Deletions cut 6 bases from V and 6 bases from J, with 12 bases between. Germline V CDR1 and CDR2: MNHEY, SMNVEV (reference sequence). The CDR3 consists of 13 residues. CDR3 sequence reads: CASRNGGGNIQYF. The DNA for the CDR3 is TGTGCCAGCAGAAACGGAGGGGGAAACATTCAGTACTTC.

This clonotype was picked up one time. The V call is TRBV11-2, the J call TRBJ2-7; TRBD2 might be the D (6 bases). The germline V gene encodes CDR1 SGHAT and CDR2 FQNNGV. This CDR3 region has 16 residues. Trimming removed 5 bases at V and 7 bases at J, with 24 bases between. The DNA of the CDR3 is TGTGCCAGCAGCCCCCACAAAGCGGGCCCCCGAAGGGAGCAGTACTTC. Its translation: CASSPHKAGPRREQYF.

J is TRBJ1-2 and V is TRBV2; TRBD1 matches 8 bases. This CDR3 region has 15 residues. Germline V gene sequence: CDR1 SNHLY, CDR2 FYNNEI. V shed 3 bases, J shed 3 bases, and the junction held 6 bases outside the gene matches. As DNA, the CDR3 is TGTGCCAGCAGTGACGACAGGGGCCTTTACTATGGCTACACCTTC. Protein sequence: CASSDDRGLYYGYTF.

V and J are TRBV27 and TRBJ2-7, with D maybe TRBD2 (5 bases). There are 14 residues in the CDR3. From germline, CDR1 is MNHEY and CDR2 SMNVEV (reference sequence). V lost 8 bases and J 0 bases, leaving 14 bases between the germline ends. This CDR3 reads CASGLSVYSYEQYF. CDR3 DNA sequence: TGTGCCAGCGGGCTTAGCGTTTACTCCTACGAGCAGTACTTC.

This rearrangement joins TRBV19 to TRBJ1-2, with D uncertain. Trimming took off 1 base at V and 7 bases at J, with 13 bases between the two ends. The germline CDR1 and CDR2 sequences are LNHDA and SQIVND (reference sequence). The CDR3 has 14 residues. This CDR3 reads CASSIVPQSAGYTF. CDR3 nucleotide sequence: TGTGCCAGTAGTATAGTCCCACAGTCCGCTGGCTACACCTTC.

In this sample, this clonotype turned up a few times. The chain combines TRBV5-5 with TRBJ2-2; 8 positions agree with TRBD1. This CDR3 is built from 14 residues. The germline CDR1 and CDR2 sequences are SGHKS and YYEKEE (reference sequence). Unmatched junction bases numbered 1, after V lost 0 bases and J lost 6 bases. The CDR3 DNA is TGTGCCAGCAGCTTGGAACAGGGGGCCGGGGAGCTGTTTTTT. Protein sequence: CASSLEQGAGELFF.

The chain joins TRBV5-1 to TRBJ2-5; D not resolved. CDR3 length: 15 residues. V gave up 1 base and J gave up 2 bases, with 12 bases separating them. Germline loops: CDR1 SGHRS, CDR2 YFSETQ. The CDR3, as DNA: TGCGCCAGCAGCTTGATGGTAACTAAACAAGAGACCCAGTACTTC. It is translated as CASSLMVTKQETQYF.

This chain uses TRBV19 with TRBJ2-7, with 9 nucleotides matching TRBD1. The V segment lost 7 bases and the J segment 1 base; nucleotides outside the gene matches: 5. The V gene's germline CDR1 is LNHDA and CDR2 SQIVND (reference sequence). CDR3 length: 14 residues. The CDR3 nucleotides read TGTGCCAGTACGAGGACAGGGGATTCCTACGAGCAGTACTTC. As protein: CASTRTGDSYEQYF. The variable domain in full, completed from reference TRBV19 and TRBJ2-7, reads DGGITQSPKYLFRKEGQNVTLSCEQNLNHDAMYWYRQDPGQGLRLIYYSQIVNDFQKGDIAEGYSVSREKKESFPLTVTSAQKNPTAFYLCASTRTGDSYEQYFGPGTRLTVT.

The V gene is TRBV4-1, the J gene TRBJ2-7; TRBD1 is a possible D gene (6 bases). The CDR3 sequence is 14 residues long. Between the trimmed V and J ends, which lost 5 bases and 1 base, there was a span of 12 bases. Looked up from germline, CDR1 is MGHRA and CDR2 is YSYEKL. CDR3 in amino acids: CASSARTASYEQYF. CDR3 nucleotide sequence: TGCGCCAGCAGCGCACGGACAGCGTCCTACGAGCAGTACTTC.

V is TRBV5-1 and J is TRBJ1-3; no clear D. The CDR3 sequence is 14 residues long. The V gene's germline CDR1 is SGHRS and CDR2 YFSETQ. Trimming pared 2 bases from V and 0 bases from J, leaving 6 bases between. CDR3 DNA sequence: TGCGCCAGCAGCTTCTCAACCTCTGGAAACACCATATATTTT. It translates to CASSFSTSGNTIYF.

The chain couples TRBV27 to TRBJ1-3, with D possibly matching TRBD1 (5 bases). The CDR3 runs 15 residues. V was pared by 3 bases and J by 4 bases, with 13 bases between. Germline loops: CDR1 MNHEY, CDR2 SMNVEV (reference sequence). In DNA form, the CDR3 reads TGTGCCAGCAGTTTCGGGGCGGGTAACGGAAACACCATATATTTT. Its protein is CASSFGAGNGNTIYF.

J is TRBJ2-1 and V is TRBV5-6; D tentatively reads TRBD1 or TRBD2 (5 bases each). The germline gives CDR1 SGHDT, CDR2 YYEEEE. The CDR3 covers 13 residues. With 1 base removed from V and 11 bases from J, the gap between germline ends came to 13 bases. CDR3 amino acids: CASSLWLGTQQFF. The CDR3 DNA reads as TGTGCCAGCAGCTTGTGGCTTGGGACCCAGCAGTTCTTC.

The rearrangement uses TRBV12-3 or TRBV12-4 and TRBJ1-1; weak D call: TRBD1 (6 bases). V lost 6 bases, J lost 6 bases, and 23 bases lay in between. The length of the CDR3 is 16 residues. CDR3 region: CASRRTARGAGSEAFF. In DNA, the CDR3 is TGTGCCAGCAGGAGGACCGCCCGGGGGGCCGGTTCTGAAGCTTTCTTT.

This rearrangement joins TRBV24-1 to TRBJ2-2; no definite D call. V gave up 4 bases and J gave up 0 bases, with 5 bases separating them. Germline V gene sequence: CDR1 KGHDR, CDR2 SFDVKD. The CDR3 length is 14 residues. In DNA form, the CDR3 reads TGTGCCACCAGTGACAGCCCGAACACCGGGGAGCTGTTTTTT. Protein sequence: CATSDSPNTGELFF.

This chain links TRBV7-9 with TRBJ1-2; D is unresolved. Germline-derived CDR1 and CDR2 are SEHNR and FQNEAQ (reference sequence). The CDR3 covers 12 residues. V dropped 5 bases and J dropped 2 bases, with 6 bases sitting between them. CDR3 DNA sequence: TGTGCCAGCAGCACAGCGAACTATGGCTACACCTTC. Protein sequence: CASSTANYGYTF. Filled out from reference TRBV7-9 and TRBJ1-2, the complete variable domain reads DTGVSQNPRHKITKRGQNVTFRCDPISEHNRLYWYRQTLGQGPEFLTYFQNEAQLEKSRLLSDRFSAERPKGSFSTLEIQRTEQGDSAMYLCASSTANYGYTFGSGTRLTVV.

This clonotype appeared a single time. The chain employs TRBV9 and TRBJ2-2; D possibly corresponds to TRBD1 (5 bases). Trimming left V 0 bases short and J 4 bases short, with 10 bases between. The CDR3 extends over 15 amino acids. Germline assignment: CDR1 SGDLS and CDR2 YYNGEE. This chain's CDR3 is CASSVGGMGTGELFF. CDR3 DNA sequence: TGTGCCAGCAGCGTAGGGGGCATGGGCACCGGGGAGCTGTTTTTT.

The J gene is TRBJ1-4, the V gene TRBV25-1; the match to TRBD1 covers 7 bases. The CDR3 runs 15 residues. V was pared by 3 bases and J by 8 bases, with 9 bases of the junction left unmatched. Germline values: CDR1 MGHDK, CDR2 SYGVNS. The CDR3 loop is CASSDRSGGVEKLFF. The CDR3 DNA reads TGTGCCAGCAGTGACCGTTCAGGGGGAGTGGAAAAACTGTTTTTT. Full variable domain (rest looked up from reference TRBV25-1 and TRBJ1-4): EADIYQTPRYLVIGTGKKITLECSQTMGHDKMYWYQQDPGMELHLIHYSYGVNSTEKGDLSSESTVSRIRTEHFPLTLESARPSHTSQYLCASSDRSGGVEKLFFGSGTQLSVL.

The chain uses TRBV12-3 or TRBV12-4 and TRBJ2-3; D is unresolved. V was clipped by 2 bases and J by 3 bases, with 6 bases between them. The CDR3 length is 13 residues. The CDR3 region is CASSLMDTDTQYF. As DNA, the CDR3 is TGTGCCAGCAGTTTAATGGATACAGATACGCAGTATTTT.